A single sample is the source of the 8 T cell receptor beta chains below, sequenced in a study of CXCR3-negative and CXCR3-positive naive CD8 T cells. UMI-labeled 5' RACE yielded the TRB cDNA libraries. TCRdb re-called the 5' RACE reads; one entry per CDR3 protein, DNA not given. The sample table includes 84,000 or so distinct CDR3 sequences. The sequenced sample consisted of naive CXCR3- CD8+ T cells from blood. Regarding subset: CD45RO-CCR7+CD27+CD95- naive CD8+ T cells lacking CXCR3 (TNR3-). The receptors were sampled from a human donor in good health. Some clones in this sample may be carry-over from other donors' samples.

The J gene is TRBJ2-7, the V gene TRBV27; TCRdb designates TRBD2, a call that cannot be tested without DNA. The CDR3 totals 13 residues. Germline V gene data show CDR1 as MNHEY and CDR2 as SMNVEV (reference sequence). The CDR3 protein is CASSVGEGYEQYF.

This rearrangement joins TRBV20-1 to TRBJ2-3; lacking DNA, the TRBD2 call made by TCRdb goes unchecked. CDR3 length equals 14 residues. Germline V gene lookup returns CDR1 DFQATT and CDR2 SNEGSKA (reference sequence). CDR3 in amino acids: CSALGTSGTDTQYF.

The CDR3 sequence is CSVGRDSSYEQYF. The genes are TRBV29-1 and TRBJ2-7. CDR1 and CDR2 (germline): SQVTM, ANQGSEA. This CDR3 is built from 13 residues.

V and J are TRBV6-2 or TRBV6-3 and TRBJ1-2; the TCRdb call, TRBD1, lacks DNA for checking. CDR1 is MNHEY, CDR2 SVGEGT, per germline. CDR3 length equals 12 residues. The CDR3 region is CASSYGAVGYTF.

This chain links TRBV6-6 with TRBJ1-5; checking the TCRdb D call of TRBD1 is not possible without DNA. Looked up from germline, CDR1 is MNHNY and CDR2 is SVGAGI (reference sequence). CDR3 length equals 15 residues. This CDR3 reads CASSTQGEGNQPQHF.

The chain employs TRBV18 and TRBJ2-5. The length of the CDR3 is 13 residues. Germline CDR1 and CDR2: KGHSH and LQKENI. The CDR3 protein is CASSLSLQETQYF.

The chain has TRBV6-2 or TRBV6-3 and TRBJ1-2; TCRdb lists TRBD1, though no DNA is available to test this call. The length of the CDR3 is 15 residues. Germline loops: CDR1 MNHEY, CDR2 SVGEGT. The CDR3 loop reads CASRGGAQETYGYTF.

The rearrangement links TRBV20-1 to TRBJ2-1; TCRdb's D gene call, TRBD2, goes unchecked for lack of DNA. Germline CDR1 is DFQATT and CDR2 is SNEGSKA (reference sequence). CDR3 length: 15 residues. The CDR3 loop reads CSASFAGLAYNEQFF.